The 20 T cell receptor beta chains given below trace back to one sample, sequenced in a study of T-cell memory formation after mild COVID-19. TCRdb re-derived calls from the 5' RACE reads in MiXCR, one entry per CDR3 protein. The sample records approximately 500,000 distinct CDR3 sequences, approximately 23% being singletons. Sequenced input: PBMCs or a T cell subset sorted from them (not recorded which). These TCRs come from an adult woman who had mild COVID-19 (a few samples of this study predate the infection). Cell type and time point are not known.

The chain is built from TRBV20-1 and TRBJ2-7; D remains unclear. CDR1 and CDR2 from the germline V gene are DFQATT and SNEGSKA (reference sequence). The CDR3 sequence is 11 residues long. V was pared by 3 bases and J by 4 bases, with 7 bases between. The DNA for the CDR3 is TGCAGTGCTAGTGCTTCGTACGAGCAGTACTTC. Translated, it gives CSASASYEQYF.

This chain connects TRBV7-9 to TRBJ1-5, with TRBD1 as a possible D gene (6 bases). The CDR3 has 15 amino acids. The V gene's germline CDR1 is SEHNR and CDR2 FQNEAQ (reference sequence). V dropped 5 bases and J dropped 2 bases, with 13 bases sitting between them. The DNA of the CDR3 is TGTGCCAGCAGCCGCACAGGGAACGGCAATCAGCCCCAGCATTTT. Its protein is CASSRTGNGNQPQHF.

The chain carries TRBV24-1 and TRBJ2-2; 9 bases are shared with TRBD1. Germline lookup yields CDR1 KGHDR and CDR2 SFDVKD. The V segment lost 5 bases and the J segment 5 bases; nucleotides outside the gene matches: 5. This CDR3 has 15 amino acids. This chain's CDR3 is CATSGGQGFTGELFF. CDR3 sequence (DNA): TGTGCCACCAGTGGGGGACAGGGATTTACCGGGGAGCTGTTTTTT.

This chain uses TRBV7-8 with TRBJ2-7; D is unresolved. This CDR3 comprises 14 residues. Trimming stripped 4 bases from V and 6 bases from J, with 16 bases between. Germline V lookup: CDR1 SGHVS, CDR2 FQNEAQ. The CDR3 nucleotides are TGTGCCAGCAGCTCCCTCTTTGGTCCGGGCGAGCAGTACTTC. Translating it yields CASSSLFGPGEQYF.

This chain joins TRBV20-1 and TRBJ1-2; D might be TRBD1 (5 bases). The CDR3 totals 16 residues. Germline V gene lookup returns CDR1 DFQATT and CDR2 SNEGSKA (reference sequence). V was pared by 0 bases and J by 4 bases, with 18 bases between. The CDR3 here is CSARDVEQGRGYGYTF. DNA of the CDR3: TGCAGTGCTAGAGATGTTGAGCAGGGCCGAGGCTATGGCTACACCTTC.

This clonotype has only a few counts. The chain combines TRBV3-1 with TRBJ2-7; weak D call: TRBD2 (5 bases). The CDR3 totals 13 residues. V dropped 3 bases and J dropped 6 bases, with 12 bases sitting between them. Germline V gene data show CDR1 as LGHDT and CDR2 as YNNKEL (reference sequence). In nucleotides, the CDR3 is TGTGCCAGCAGCCAGCCCCTAGCACGCGAGCAGTACTTC. Protein sequence: CASSQPLAREQYF.

The rearrangement joins TRBV5-1 to TRBJ2-7; D is possibly TRBD1 (6 bases). V lost 4 bases and J lost 4, with 27 bases in between. The CDR3 is made up of 18 amino acids. CDR1 and CDR2 (germline): SGHRS, YFSETQ. CDR3 nucleotide sequence: TGCGCCAGCAGCCCCTGGACAGCTAAGAAGCGGAAGCTATACGAGCAGTACTTC. Its translation: CASSPWTAKKRKLYEQYF.

The chain recombines TRBV11-2 with TRBJ1-1; unclear D gene. There are 12 residues in the CDR3. Trimming stripped 3 bases from V and 8 bases from J, with 10 bases between. Looked up from germline, CDR1 is SGHAT and CDR2 is FQNNGV. CDR3 DNA sequence: TGTGCCAGCAGCTTCTCAAGACTGGAAGCTTTCTTT. Translating gives CASSFSRLEAFF.

This clonotype has only a few counts. This clone may be a read error of a much larger clone one base away. This chain uses TRBV27 with TRBJ2-3, with D perhaps TRBD2 (5 bases). Trimming left V 7 bases short and J 9 bases short, with 14 bases between. The CDR3 loop spans 12 amino acids. Germline CDR1 reads MNHEY; CDR2 reads SMNVEV (reference sequence). The CDR3 region is CASTSLGGTQYF. CDR3 in DNA: TGTGCCAGCACCTCCCTCGGCGGGACGCAGTATTTT.

The CDR3 region has the DNA TGTGCCAGCTCACCTCAGGGGGGTGCCTCCGCTAACTATGGCTACACCTTC. Protein: CASSPQGGASANYGYTF. The chain recombines TRBV18 with TRBJ1-2; 7 bases match TRBD1. The V and J ends lost 3 bases and 0 bases, in that order; junction bases with no gene match: 10. CDR1 KGHSH and CDR2 LQKENI come from the germline V gene. The CDR3 spans 17 residues.

The V and J genes are TRBV7-9 and TRBJ2-2; D is unresolved. Trimming stripped 5 bases from V and 1 base from J, with 14 bases between. This CDR3 region has 16 residues. CDR1 and CDR2 from the germline V gene are SEHNR and FQNEAQ (reference sequence). The CDR3 sequence: CASSRSGRLNTGELFF. CDR3 sequence (DNA): TGTGCCAGCAGCCGATCGGGTAGATTGAACACCGGGGAGCTGTTTTTT.

Only a few counts were recorded for this clonotype. The chain is built from TRBV6-5 and TRBJ1-2, with D possibly TRBD1 on 5 matching bases. This CDR3 spans 15 amino acids. CDR1 and CDR2 (germline): MNHEY, SVGAGI. V was clipped by 6 bases and J by 2 bases, with 16 bases between them. CDR3 coding DNA: TGTGCCAGCAGCCCTTACGGGACGAGGAACTATGGCTACACCTTC. Translation: CASSPYGTRNYGYTF.

This clonotype was found a few times. The J gene is TRBJ1-5, the V gene TRBV19; D unclear. The CDR3 spans 17 residues. The V gene lost 5 bases and the J gene lost 1 base, with 18 bases spanning the gap. The V gene's germline CDR1 is LNHDA and CDR2 SQIVND (reference sequence). The CDR3 nucleotides are TGTGCCAGTAGTCCCCCATTCGGGGAATTCAGCAATCAGCCCCAGCATTTT. Translating it yields CASSPPFGEFSNQPQHF.

The CDR3 DNA is TGTGCCAGCAGTTCCCGGGACTACCCCTACGAGCAGTACTTC. Amino acid sequence: CASSSRDYPYEQYF. V usage is TRBV28 and J usage is TRBJ2-7, with 7 positions matching TRBD2. The ends lost 4 bases at V and 2 bases at J; junction bases unmatched: 5. Germline V gives CDR1 MDHEN, CDR2 SYDVKM. This CDR3 comprises 14 residues.

J is TRBJ2-1 and V is TRBV7-3; the match to TRBD1 covers 7 bases. Germline-derived CDR1 and CDR2 are SGHTA and FQGTGA. Trimming cost V 4 bases and J 6 bases; bases outside gene matches: 9. CDR3 length: 15 amino acids. CDR3 region: CASSSEGGKFNEQFF. CDR3 DNA: TGTGCCAGCAGCTCCGAAGGGGGCAAGTTCAATGAGCAGTTCTTC.

The chain uses TRBV18 and TRBJ2-7, with 11 bases matching TRBD2. This CDR3 region has 15 residues. Germline V gene lookup returns CDR1 KGHSH and CDR2 LQKENI. With V trimmed by 3 bases and J by 3 bases, 4 bases remained unmatched. The CDR3 DNA sequence: TGTGCCAGCTCACCGGGACTAGCGGTGCTCTACGAGCAGTACTTC. Translating it yields CASSPGLAVLYEQYF.

V gene TRBV21-1 combines with J gene TRBJ2-7; the D segment call TRBD1 is taken from the table without a DNA check. TRBV21-1 is described as a pseudogene. The CDR3 has 13 amino acids. The CDR3 loop is CASSKPVTYEQYF. CDR3 nucleotide sequence: TGTGCCAGCAGCAAGCCTGTAACCTACGAGCAGTACTTC.

This clonotype was seen a few times. V is TRBV3-1 and J is TRBJ2-1, with D maybe TRBD2 (5 bases). Germline loops: CDR1 LGHDT, CDR2 YNNKEL (reference sequence). V lost 0 bases and J lost 5, with 11 bases in between. The CDR3 consists of 15 residues. CDR3 DNA: TGTGCCAGCAGCCAAGACCCTCCCGGGAACAATGAGCAGTTCTTC. This codes for CASSQDPPGNNEQFF.

This rearrangement joins TRBV7-2 to TRBJ2-7; 8 bases line up with TRBD1. This CDR3 has 15 amino acids. Per germline, CDR1 SGHTA and CDR2 FQGNSA. V shed 2 bases and J 3 bases; nucleotides not matched to a gene: 6. The CDR3 spells CASSLRTGTNYEQYF. The CDR3, as DNA: TGTGCCAGCAGCTTAAGGACAGGGACGAACTACGAGCAGTACTTC.

This clonotype was observed a few times. The V gene is TRBV3-1, the J gene TRBJ2-2; TRBD2 is a possible D gene (6 bases). The CDR3 extends over 16 amino acids. Germline-derived CDR1 and CDR2 are LGHDT and YNNKEL (reference sequence). Trimming removed 6 bases from V and 0 bases from J, with 14 bases in between. CDR3 residues: CASRARSGTNTGELFF. The CDR3 DNA sequence: TGTGCCAGCAGGGCCCGTAGCGGAACGAACACCGGGGAGCTGTTTTTT. Drawing the rest from reference TRBV3-1 and TRBJ2-2, the complete variable domain is DTAVSQTPKYLVTQMGNDKSIKCEQNLGHDTMYWYKQDSKKFLKIMFSYNNKELIINETVPNRFSPKSPDKAHLNLHINSLELGDSAVYFCASRARSGTNTGELFFGEGSRLTVL.